Shown below are 28 T cell receptor beta chains from a single sample sequenced in a study of OX40 agonist ivuxolimab in advanced cancers. Clones were sequenced by immunoSEQ multiplex PCR, and TCRdb holds only the in-frame ones, with some missing. Of 45,000 to 65,000 clones in the sample, roughly 86% are singletons; the top ten hold 6.9%. The sequencing here drew on CD4+ or CD8+ T cells sorted from blood, taken in a trial of the OX40 agonist ivuxolimab. Receptor source: an adult with an advanced solid tumor such as melanoma, head and neck, liver or kidney cancer.

A single count supports this clone. This chain links TRBV18 with TRBJ1-5, with 7 bases aligning to TRBD1. Germline CDR1 and CDR2: KGHSH and LQKENI. With 5 bases clipped from V and 10 bases from J, the junction kept 11 bases outside the gene matches. This CDR3 region has 14 residues. The CDR3 here is CASSSGTASRPQHF. The CDR3 DNA sequence: TGTGCCAGCTCATCCGGGACAGCGAGTAGACCCCAGCATTTT.

This chain uses TRBV2 with TRBJ1-3, with D tentatively TRBD1 (6 bases). This CDR3 has 17 residues. Germline loops: CDR1 SNHLY, CDR2 FYNNEI. Between the trimmed V and J ends, which lost 1 base and 0 bases, there was a span of 13 bases. The DNA of the CDR3 is TGTGCCAGCAGTGAAGGGGGGCGCCAACACTCTGGAAACACCATATATTTT. It yields the protein CASSEGGRQHSGNTIYF.

V and J are TRBV7-3 and TRBJ1-2, with D tentatively TRBD1 (5 bases). CDR3 size: 14 residues. Germline CDR1 reads SGHTA; CDR2 reads FQGTGA. Trimming stripped 4 bases from V and 8 bases from J, with 17 bases between. The CDR3 loop reads CASSSGGTAEGYTF. CDR3 DNA: TGTGCCAGCAGCTCCGGGGGGACGGCGGAGGGCTACACCTTC.

V gene TRBV5-1 combines with J gene TRBJ1-2, with D maybe TRBD1 (6 bases). Germline loops: CDR1 SGHRS, CDR2 YFSETQ. Trimming cost V 4 bases and J 5 bases, with 9 bases left between them. The CDR3 extends over 12 amino acids. The CDR3 nucleotides are TGCGCCAGCAGCCCGAGGGGGTATGGCTACACCTTC. This encodes CASSPRGYGYTF.

This chain connects TRBV5-4 to TRBJ2-5; TRBD2 is a possible D gene (6 bases). The V and J ends lost 6 bases and 4 bases respectively, with 16 bases between them. Per germline, CDR1 SGHNT and CDR2 YYREEE (reference sequence). This CDR3 has 14 amino acids. CDR3 DNA sequence: TGTGCCAGCAATGTAGTCGGGAGAGGAGAGACCCAGTACTTC. It yields the protein CASNVVGRGETQYF.

This chain connects TRBV29-1 to TRBJ1-1; the D is unclear. This CDR3 comprises 13 residues. Trimming cost V 3 bases and J 5 bases, with 13 bases left between them. CDR1 and CDR2 from the germline V gene are SQVTM and ANQGSEA. The CDR3 protein is CSVDDPRVTEAFF. CDR3 coding DNA: TGCAGCGTTGATGACCCTCGGGTTACTGAAGCTTTCTTT.

The J gene is TRBJ1-2, the V gene TRBV5-1, with D possibly matching TRBD1 (6 bases). Trimming took 4 bases from V and 2 from J, leaving 9 bases between them. This CDR3 is built from 13 residues. Germline V gene lookup returns CDR1 SGHRS and CDR2 YFSETQ. The CDR3 DNA reads as TGCGCCAGCAGCGGGGGACAAAACTATGGCTACACCTTC. This translates into CASSGGQNYGYTF.

The chain joins TRBV6-1 to TRBJ1-5, with 10 bases identical to TRBD1. The CDR3 extends over 14 amino acids. Losses at the gene ends were 6 bases for V and 5 bases for J; bases not matched to a gene: 4. Per germline, CDR1 MNHNS and CDR2 SASEGT. CDR3 nucleotides: TGTGCCAGCAGCCGGGACAGGGGATATCAGCCCCAGCATTTT. Residues: CASSRDRGYQPQHF.

The chain couples TRBV5-5 to TRBJ1-1; tentatively, D is TRBD1 (6 bases). The CDR3 has 16 amino acids. Per germline, CDR1 SGHKS and CDR2 YYEKEE (reference sequence). Trimming stripped 4 bases from V and 4 bases from J, with 20 bases between. The CDR3 coding sequence is TGTGCCAGCAGCCCCCAAGACAGGTCCTACGGCACTGAAGCTTTCTTT. This encodes CASSPQDRSYGTEAFF. Using reference TRBV5-5 and TRBJ1-1 for the parts outside the CDR3, the full variable domain is DAGVTQSPTHLIKTRGQQVTLRCSPISGHKSVSWYQQVLGQGPQFIFQYYEKEERGRGNFPDRFSARQFPNYSSELNVNALLLGDSALYLCASSPQDRSYGTEAFFGQGTRLTVV.

The sample holds a few counts of this clone. This sequence joins TRBV9 and TRBJ1-1; perhaps TRBD1 as D (6 bases). Per the germline V gene, CDR1 is SGDLS and CDR2 is YYNGEE. Between the trimmed V and J ends, which lost 0 bases and 4 bases, there was a span of 10 bases. The CDR3 is made up of 14 amino acids. This CDR3 is CASSVGNRVTEAFF. The CDR3 DNA is TGTGCCAGCAGCGTAGGGAACAGGGTCACTGAAGCTTTCTTT.

The V call is TRBV9, the J call TRBJ2-1; 16 nucleotides match TRBD2. The CDR3 runs to 20 residues. Germline V lookup: CDR1 SGDLS, CDR2 YYNGEE. V shed 4 bases and J 7 bases; nucleotides not matched to a gene: 17. In DNA form, the CDR3 reads TGTGCCAGCAGCCTTTCCCCGGGACTAGCGGGAGGGCCTGTTCAGAATGAGCAGTTCTTC. Amino acid sequence: CASSLSPGLAGGPVQNEQFF.

The V and J genes are TRBV29-1 and TRBJ1-2; D ambiguous. The V gene's germline CDR1 is SQVTM and CDR2 ANQGSEA. Deletions cut 4 bases from V and 8 bases from J, with 14 bases between. CDR3 length: 12 amino acids. The CDR3 is CSVGEGLGGYTF. The CDR3 DNA is TGCAGCGTTGGGGAGGGTCTTGGGGGCTACACCTTC.

The V call is TRBV28, the J call TRBJ2-7, with 12 positions matching TRBD2. From germline, CDR1 is MDHEN and CDR2 SYDVKM. The CDR3 totals 14 residues. Trimming took 6 bases from V and 7 from J; bases not matched to a gene: 7. CDR3 coding DNA: TGTGCCAGCAGCCTAGCGGGAGGGCTAGTAGAGCAGTACTTC. This sequence encodes CASSLAGGLVEQYF.

The V call is TRBV6-6, the J call TRBJ1-1; the D is unclear. CDR1 and CDR2 (germline): MNHNY, SVGAGI (reference sequence). V was clipped by 7 bases and J by 1 base, with 13 bases between them. CDR3 size: 14 residues. CDR3 DNA sequence: TGTGCCAGCACCTACCCCCAGGAGAACACTGAAGCTTTCTTT. This sequence encodes CASTYPQENTEAFF.

This chain links TRBV10-3 with TRBJ2-7; D tentatively fits TRBD1 or TRBD2 (6 bases each). This CDR3 is built from 14 residues. CDR1 is ENHRY, CDR2 SYGVKD, per germline. The V end lost 4 bases, the J end lost 3 bases, and 13 bases lay between the germline ends. The CDR3 is CAISGRGDNYEQYF. CDR3 coding DNA: TGTGCCATCAGTGGAAGGGGGGATAACTACGAGCAGTACTTC.

The chain recombines TRBV4-1 with TRBJ2-3; D possibly corresponds to TRBD2 (5 bases). CDR3 length equals 20 residues. Trimming took off 0 bases at V and 0 bases at J, with 22 bases between the two ends. Germline values: CDR1 MGHRA, CDR2 YSYEKL. The CDR3 nucleotides read TGCGCCAGCAGCCAAGATGGAGCCTCGGGGTGGGGTCCTAGCACAGATACGCAGTATTTT. It specifies CASSQDGASGWGPSTDTQYF.

This chain joins TRBV6-5 and TRBJ1-2; 7 bases are a match to TRBD1. This CDR3 spans 13 amino acids. Germline trimming cut 5 bases from V and 3 bases from J; bases unmatched to any gene: 3. The germline CDR1 and CDR2 sequences are MNHEY and SVGAGI. Written as DNA, the CDR3 is TGTGCCAGCAGTCGGGACAGTCACTATGGCTACACCTTC. It encodes CASSRDSHYGYTF.

Note on this clone: The junction differs from germline at one of its ends, possibly a read error. The rearrangement uses TRBV7-9 and TRBJ2-7; TRBD2 matches at 9 bases. The germline CDR1 and CDR2 sequences are SEHNR and FQNEAQ (reference sequence). The CDR3 has 13 amino acids. This chain's CDR3 is CASSLSPSGELYF. Written as DNA, the CDR3 is TGTGCCAGCAGCTTATCCCCTAGCGGGGAGCTGTACTTC.

This chain connects TRBV29-1 to TRBJ2-1, with 7 bases matching TRBD2. Trimming took 6 bases from V and 2 from J; bases not matched to a gene: 16. The CDR3 contains 17 residues. Germline V lookup: CDR1 SQVTM, CDR2 ANQGSEA. Here the CDR3 DNA reads TGCAGCGTGGTGCTAGGGCGGCTAGCGGACCCCTACAATGAGCAGTTCTTC. Residues: CSVVLGRLADPYNEQFF.

V usage is TRBV5-1 and J usage is TRBJ1-3; the D gene is possibly TRBD1 (5 bases). The CDR3 spans 14 residues. Trimming removed 4 bases at V and 6 bases at J, with 14 bases between. Germline-derived CDR1 and CDR2 are SGHRS and YFSETQ. CDR3 in DNA: TGCGCCAGCAGCGGCGGTGACAGCCTAAACACCATATATTTT. Its translation: CASSGGDSLNTIYF.

This chain uses TRBV5-1 with TRBJ2-3; 10 bases fit TRBD1. Germline loops: CDR1 SGHRS, CDR2 YFSETQ. This CDR3 contains 16 residues. The trim removed 0 bases at V and 3 bases at J, leaving 4 bases unmatched. CDR3 loop: CASSLGGTGVTDTQYF. The CDR3, as DNA: TGCGCCAGCAGCTTGGGTGGGACAGGGGTAACAGATACGCAGTATTTT.

The chain uses TRBV9 and TRBJ2-1, with 8 bases matching TRBD2. The germline gives CDR1 SGDLS, CDR2 YYNGEE. V lost 3 bases to trimming and J lost 0 bases; unmatched junction nucleotides: 2. The CDR3 covers 15 residues. The CDR3 reads CASSGGTSSYNEQFF. As DNA, the CDR3 is TGTGCCAGCAGCGGAGGGACTAGCTCCTACAATGAGCAGTTCTTC.

The chain links TRBV6-6 to TRBJ2-7; the D call may be TRBD1 or TRBD2 (5 bases each). In germline, CDR1 is MNHNY, CDR2 SVGAGI (reference sequence). The V and J ends lost 2 bases and 3 bases respectively, with 14 bases between them. CDR3 length: 15 amino acids. CDR3 in DNA: TGTGCCAGCAGTTACAGGGGACCAGTCCGCTACGAGCAGTACTTC. It encodes CASSYRGPVRYEQYF.

The chain employs TRBV5-1 and TRBJ2-3; D call uncertain. The CDR3 length is 14 residues. Germline V gene data show CDR1 as SGHRS and CDR2 as YFSETQ. The V and J ends lost 2 bases and 2 bases respectively, with 9 bases between them. In DNA form, the CDR3 reads TGCGCCAGCAGCTTAGCCGGCTACACAGATACGCAGTATTTT. It yields the protein CASSLAGYTDTQYF.

Here the CDR3 reads CASSQDQGRADYSNQPQHF. For the CDR3, the DNA is TGTGCCAGCAGCCAAGATCAAGGCAGGGCGGACTATAGCAATCAGCCCCAGCATTTT. The rearrangement links TRBV4-2 to TRBJ1-5, with a tentative D call TRBD1 (5 bases). The V gene's germline CDR1 is LGHNA and CDR2 YNFKEQ. Trimming stripped 0 bases from V and 0 bases from J, with 18 bases between. CDR3 size: 19 residues.

This chain uses TRBV28 with TRBJ1-1, with a tentative D call TRBD1 (5 bases). The CDR3 loop spans 14 amino acids. Trimming removed 0 bases from V and 1 base from J, with 6 bases in between. Germline loops: CDR1 MDHEN, CDR2 SYDVKM. The CDR3 coding sequence is TGTGCCAGCAGTTTATGGACAGAGAACACTGAAGCTTTCTTT. Translation gives CASSLWTENTEAFF. The full variable domain, rest sourced from reference TRBV28 and TRBJ1-1, is DVKVTQSSRYLVKRTGEKVFLECVQDMDHENMFWYRQDPGLGLRLIYFSYDVKMKEKGDIPEGYSVSREKKERFSLILESASTNQTSMYLCASSLWTENTEAFFGQGTRLTVV.

The V and J genes are TRBV4-1 and TRBJ1-4; D possibly corresponds to TRBD1 (5 bases). Deletions cut 4 bases from V and 2 bases from J, with 11 bases between. The CDR3 runs 15 residues. Per germline, CDR1 MGHRA and CDR2 YSYEKL. For the CDR3, the DNA is TGCGCCAGCAGCCCGCGGGGACTCACTAATGAAAAACTGTTTTTT. It encodes CASSPRGLTNEKLFF.

This sequence joins TRBV10-2 and TRBJ2-5; D gene unclear. V was shortened by 3 bases and J by 7 bases, with 12 bases between the two germline ends. CDR1 is WSHSY, CDR2 SAAADI, per germline. The CDR3 runs 13 residues. The CDR3 sequence is CASSEPSPPTQYF. The CDR3 nucleotides read TGCGCCAGCAGTGAACCCTCCCCTCCGACCCAGTACTTC.